These T cell receptor beta chains were read from a single sample in a study of blood T cell repertoires in COVID-19. Assay used: immunoSEQ multiplex PCR; TCRdb lists only in-frame clones, some missing. The sample holds fewer than 200,000 clones, approximately 80% seen once. Sample: PBMCs or T cells enriched from blood (not recorded which). These receptors were collected from a man in his forties or fifties who had recovered from COVID-19. The CDR3 runs from the conserved cysteine through the conserved F or W. A D gene is named only where the DNA matches it firmly. A row's size may be missing; if present it is once, few, many or a size class.

V: TRBV5-1; size: -; D: TRBD1; J: TRBJ1-6; DNA: TGCGCCAGCAGCCCGGGACAGAATAATTCACCCCTCCACTTT; CDR3: CASSPGQNNSPLHF
V: TRBV12-5; size: -; D: -; J: TRBJ2-2; DNA: TGTGCTAGTGGTTTGGCAGGGGTGGGGACCGGGGAGCTGTTTTTT; CDR3: CASGLAGVGTGELFF
V: TRBV3-1/TRBV3-2; size: few; D: TRBD1; J: TRBJ1-2; DNA: TGTGCCAGCAGCCCCAGGGGGCAGGGTGGCTACACCTTC; CDR3: CASSPRGQGGYTF
V: TRBV30; size: -; D: -; J: TRBJ1-1; DNA: TGTGCCTGGAGTTACCGGCTGGGGGGGTCCACTGAAGCTTTCTTT; CDR3: CAWSYRLGGSTEAFF
V: TRBV10-3; size: -; D: -; J: TRBJ2-2; DNA: TGTGCCATCAGTGGTGCCGGAGGGACCGGGGAGCTGTTTTTT; CDR3: CAISGAGGTGELFF
V: TRBV7-3; size: -; D: TRBD2; J: TRBJ2-7; DNA: TGTGCCAGCAGCTTAGCCGGGGGGGGTTACCACGAGCAGTACTTC; CDR3: CASSLAGGGYHEQYF
V: TRBV6-5; size: -; D: -; J: TRBJ2-7; DNA: TGTGCCAGCAGTATACAGGGCTTCCCCTCCTACGAGCAGTACTTC; CDR3: CASSIQGFPSYEQYF
V: TRBV19; size: -; D: -; J: TRBJ1-1; DNA: TGTGCCAGTAGTATGTCCAGGGGGAACACTGAAGCTTTCTTT; CDR3: CASSMSRGNTEAFF
V: TRBV19; size: -; D: TRBD1; J: TRBJ1-4; DNA: TGTGCCAGTAGTATACCGGGACAGAATGAAAAACTGTTTTTT; CDR3: CASSIPGQNEKLFF
V: TRBV10-3; size: -; D: TRBD1; J: TRBJ1-6; DNA: TGTGCCATCAGGGGGGACAGGGGTAATTCACCCCTCCACTTT; CDR3: CAIRGDRGNSPLHF
V: TRBV27; size: -; D: -; J: TRBJ2-7; DNA: TGTGCCAGCAGTTTATATGGGGGGTATACCTACGAGCAGTACTTC; CDR3: CASSLYGGYTYEQYF
V: TRBV3-1/TRBV3-2; size: -; D: TRBD1; J: TRBJ2-2; DNA: TGTGCCAGCAGCCCCTGGACAGGGGGACAGACCGGGGAGCTGTTTTTT; CDR3: CASSPWTGGQTGELFF
V: TRBV24-1; size: -; D: -; J: TRBJ1-5; DNA: TGTGCCACCAGACACAGTCCCTGGCATTTT; CDR3: CATRHSPWHF
V: TRBV2; size: -; D: TRBD1; J: TRBJ1-2; DNA: TGTGCCACGGGGGGACAGGGGCCCTATGGCTACACCTTC; CDR3: CATGGQGPYGYTF
V: TRBV11-3; size: once; D: -; J: TRBJ2-7; DNA: TGTGCCAGCAGCTCCCGACAGGACTACGAGCAGTACTTC; CDR3: CASSSRQDYEQYF
V: TRBV4-1; size: -; D: -; J: TRBJ2-3; DNA: TGCGCCAGCAGCCAAAAAGGCCCCGTGTACGGGGGAGGCACAGATACGCAGTATTTT; CDR3: CASSQKGPVYGGGTDTQYF
V: TRBV2; size: -; D: -; J: TRBJ1-5; DNA: TGTGCCAGCAGGCAGGGGCCTCCCCAGCCCCAGCATTTT; CDR3: CASRQGPPQPQHF
V: TRBV5-1; size: -; D: TRBD2; J: TRBJ2-1; DNA: TGCGCCAGCAGCTTGGCGGCTAGCGGGGGACAAAATGAGCAGTTCTTC; CDR3: CASSLAASGGQNEQFF
V: TRBV30; size: -; D: -; J: TRBJ1-5; DNA: TGTGCCTGGAGTACCCCAGGCAGAGTCAATCAGCCCCAGCATTTT; CDR3: CAWSTPGRVNQPQHF
V: TRBV5-1; size: -; D: -; J: TRBJ1-6; DNA: TGCGCCAGCAGCTTGGGGCCAGTTAATTCACCCCTCCACTTT; CDR3: CASSLGPVNSPLHF
V: TRBV7-2; size: -; D: TRBD1; J: TRBJ2-5; DNA: TGTGCCAGCAGCTTAGGATTGAGGACAGGACCACAAGAGACCCAGTACTTC; CDR3: CASSLGLRTGPQETQYF
V: TRBV18; size: few; D: -; J: TRBJ2-1; DNA: TGTGCCAGCTCACATGGGGAGGTCGGCAATGAGCAGTTCTTC; CDR3: CASSHGEVGNEQFF
V: TRBV3-1/TRBV3-2; size: -; D: -; J: TRBJ1-5; DNA: TGTGCCAGCAGCCAAGGCGGGGGGCTTCAGCCCCAGCATTTT; CDR3: CASSQGGGLQPQHF
V: TRBV4-1; size: -; D: -; J: TRBJ2-7; DNA: TGCGCCAGCAGCCAAGTGGAGCGATTCGAGCAGTACTTC; CDR3: CASSQVERFEQYF
V: TRBV6-6; size: -; D: -; J: TRBJ1-1; DNA: TGTGCCAGCACCTGGGGAGGCACTGAAGCTTTCTTT; CDR3: CASTWGGTEAFF
V: TRBV28; size: -; D: -; J: TRBJ1-2; DNA: TGTGCCAGCATGCGGGGAGGGGACTATGGCTACACCTTC; CDR3: CASMRGGDYGYTF
V: TRBV19; size: few; D: -; J: TRBJ1-6; DNA: TGTGCCAGTAGTATAGCCCTGGCACAGTATAATTCACCCCTCCACTTT; CDR3: CASSIALAQYNSPLHF
V: TRBV5-6; size: -; D: TRBD2; J: TRBJ2-1; DNA: TGTGCCAGCAGCTTGCGGCTAGCGGGGGATGAGCAGTTCTTC; CDR3: CASSLRLAGDEQFF
V: TRBV30; size: -; D: -; J: TRBJ2-5; DNA: TGTGCCTGGACCCCCAACCCCCTACTAGTGCCTATCCAAGAGACCCAGTACTTC; CDR3: CAWTPNPLLVPIQETQYF
V: TRBV3-1/TRBV3-2; size: -; D: -; J: TRBJ2-3; DNA: TGTGCCAGCAGACAGGAAAACACAGATACGCAGTATTTT; CDR3: CASRQENTDTQYF
V: TRBV2; size: -; D: TRBD1; J: TRBJ1-5; DNA: TGTGCCAGCAGAGACAGGGTGGGCAATCAGCCCCAGCATTTT; CDR3: CASRDRVGNQPQHF
V: TRBV30; size: -; D: -; J: TRBJ2-7; DNA: TGTGCCTGGAGCGAATTTAGAGGTACCTACGAGCAGTACTTC; CDR3: CAWSEFRGTYEQYF
V: TRBV4-1; size: -; D: TRBD1; J: TRBJ1-5; DNA: TGCGCCAGCAGCCAAGGGGACAGATTCCGCCAGCCCCAGCATTTT; CDR3: CASSQGDRFRQPQHF
V: TRBV6-5; size: -; D: -; J: TRBJ1-1; DNA: TGTGCCAGCAGTTACAGGCCAGGGCTTGGCACTGAAGCTTTCTTT; CDR3: CASSYRPGLGTEAFF
V: TRBV5-1; size: once; D: TRBD1; J: TRBJ1-1; DNA: TGCGCCAGCAGTGTGACAGGGGTGAACACTGAAGCTTTCTTT; CDR3: CASSVTGVNTEAFF
V: TRBV6-2/TRBV6-3; size: -; D: TRBD1; J: TRBJ2-7; DNA: TGTGCCAGCAGTTACCCGCAGGGGGTGACCTACGAGCAGTACTTC; CDR3: CASSYPQGVTYEQYF
V: TRBV21-1; size: large; D: -; J: TRBJ1-3; DNA: TGTGCCAGCAGCAAAGCGCTTTGGAGGTCCCCCTCTGGAAACACCATATATTTT; CDR3: CASSKALWRSPSGNTIYF
V: TRBV12-5; size: -; D: -; J: TRBJ1-3; DNA: TGTGCTAGCGGGAAGTCGTCTGGAAACACCATATATTTT; CDR3: CASGKSSGNTIYF
V: TRBV6-6; size: -; D: TRBD1; J: TRBJ1-2; DNA: TGTGCCAGCAGCCAAGACAGGGGGTATGGCTACACCTTC; CDR3: CASSQDRGYGYTF
V: TRBV7-3; size: -; D: TRBD2; J: TRBJ2-5; DNA: TGTGCCAGCAGCCCAGCGGGGGAGGAGACCCAGTACTTC; CDR3: CASSPAGEETQYF